A selection of T cell receptor beta chains follows, all from one sample in a study of a mutant IDH1 vaccine in newly diagnosed glioma. This table comes from immunoSEQ multiplex PCR, and its TCRdb copy is limited to in-frame clones, with some not included. The sample consists of about 88,000 clones, about 80% of them appearing once. Sample: PBMCs, taken from a glioma patient treated with radiotherapy, temozolomide or both. The receptors were gathered from a man aged 35-49 years with glioma. Some clones in this sample may be carry-over from other donors' samples. Both conserved end residues are part of each CDR3. Each record gives: CDR3 DNA, CDR3 protein, J gene, D gene, V gene, clone size. D genes are given only for firm matches. Expanded clones get a size class; other rows say once, few or many, or leave the size out.

CDR3nt: TGTGCTAGTGGTTTGTTCGGCTATGATACGCAGTATTTT; CDR3aa: CASGLFGYDTQYF; j_gene: TRBJ2-3; d_gene: .; v_gene: TRBV12-5; abundance: .
CDR3nt: TGTGCCAGCAGCTTACGTTGGACTCAGTTCTTC; CDR3aa: CASSLRWTQFF; j_gene: TRBJ2-1; d_gene: .; v_gene: TRBV7-2; abundance: .
CDR3nt: TGTGCCAGCAGACAGGGACCGTATAGCAATCAGCCCCAGCATTTT; CDR3aa: CASRQGPYSNQPQHF; j_gene: TRBJ1-5; d_gene: .; v_gene: TRBV6-6; abundance: .
CDR3nt: TGCAGCGTTGAAGACACAGCGGAAGACCTCTACGAGCAGTACTTC; CDR3aa: CSVEDTAEDLYEQYF; j_gene: TRBJ2-7; d_gene: .; v_gene: TRBV29-1; abundance: .
CDR3nt: TGCGCCAGCAGCCAAGAGTTCGTCGGCAGGGGCTATGGCTACACCTTC; CDR3aa: CASSQEFVGRGYGYTF; j_gene: TRBJ1-2; d_gene: .; v_gene: TRBV4-1; abundance: .
CDR3nt: TGTGCCAGCAGTTCAGGCGCACTGGAGCAGTACTTC; CDR3aa: CASSSGALEQYF; j_gene: TRBJ2-7; d_gene: .; v_gene: TRBV6-6; abundance: once
CDR3nt: TGTGCCAGCAGCAAGAACACAGATACGCAGTATTTT; CDR3aa: CASSKNTDTQYF; j_gene: TRBJ2-3; d_gene: .; v_gene: TRBV9; abundance: few
CDR3nt: TGTGCCAGCGGACGCCCGAACTCTGGAAACACCATATATTTT; CDR3aa: CASGRPNSGNTIYF; j_gene: TRBJ1-3; d_gene: .; v_gene: TRBV6-5; abundance: .
CDR3nt: TGTGCCAGCAGCTTAAACAGGGGGGAAAAACTGTTTTTT; CDR3aa: CASSLNRGEKLFF; j_gene: TRBJ1-4; d_gene: TRBD1; v_gene: TRBV13; abundance: .
CDR3nt: TGTGCCAGCAGCCTGGGGGAAAGCTCCTACAATGAGCAGTTCTTC; CDR3aa: CASSLGESSYNEQFF; j_gene: TRBJ2-1; d_gene: .; v_gene: TRBV4-2; abundance: medium-sized
CDR3nt: TGTGCCAGCAGCTGGGGAGGGTACGGCTCCTACGAGCAGTACTTC; CDR3aa: CASSWGGYGSYEQYF; j_gene: TRBJ2-7; d_gene: TRBD2; v_gene: TRBV5-4; abundance: .
CDR3nt: TGTGCCAGCAGTTTGCAGGGTGGCGGAAACACCATATATTTT; CDR3aa: CASSLQGGGNTIYF; j_gene: TRBJ1-3; d_gene: .; v_gene: TRBV6-6; abundance: .
CDR3nt: TGCAGCGTTGATACCCCAGGTACCTACGAGCAGTACTTC; CDR3aa: CSVDTPGTYEQYF; j_gene: TRBJ2-7; d_gene: .; v_gene: TRBV29-1; abundance: .
CDR3nt: TGTGCTAGTGGTTCATCAGGGGGCACGGCCGAGCAGTACTTC; CDR3aa: CASGSSGGTAEQYF; j_gene: TRBJ2-7; d_gene: TRBD1; v_gene: TRBV12-5; abundance: .
CDR3nt: TGCAGTGCTAGAGTAGGTGATACGCAGTATTTT; CDR3aa: CSARVGDTQYF; j_gene: TRBJ2-3; d_gene: .; v_gene: TRBV20-1; abundance: .
CDR3nt: TGTGCCAGCAGTTTAAGCCCGTGGGGGAGCTATGGCTACACCTTC; CDR3aa: CASSLSPWGSYGYTF; j_gene: TRBJ1-2; d_gene: .; v_gene: TRBV27; abundance: .
CDR3nt: TGTGCCAGCAGCGTAGCTAGCAGGGCCGGGGAGCTGTTTTTT; CDR3aa: CASSVASRAGELFF; j_gene: TRBJ2-2; d_gene: .; v_gene: TRBV9; abundance: .
CDR3nt: TGTGCCAGCAGTTACGCGGGGACCGCCTACGAGCAGTACTTC; CDR3aa: CASSYAGTAYEQYF; j_gene: TRBJ2-7; d_gene: .; v_gene: TRBV6-5; abundance: few
CDR3nt: TGCGCCAGCAGCCAGCGACAGGGTAATTCACCCCTCCACTTT; CDR3aa: CASSQRQGNSPLHF; j_gene: TRBJ1-6; d_gene: TRBD1; v_gene: TRBV4-1; abundance: .
CDR3nt: TGTGCCAGCAGCCAAGGGGACAGTCGACAAGAGACCCAGTACTTC; CDR3aa: CASSQGDSRQETQYF; j_gene: TRBJ2-5; d_gene: TRBD1; v_gene: TRBV4-2; abundance: .
CDR3nt: TGTGCCAGCTCACCGTATAACGAGATTAGGGCCTCTGGAAACACCATATATTTT; CDR3aa: CASSPYNEIRASGNTIYF; j_gene: TRBJ1-3; d_gene: .; v_gene: TRBV18; abundance: .
CDR3nt: TGCGCCAGCAGCCAAGAGACTAGCGGGGGGGAGACCTCCTACGAGCAGTACTTC; CDR3aa: CASSQETSGGETSYEQYF; j_gene: TRBJ2-7; d_gene: TRBD2; v_gene: TRBV4-1; abundance: once
CDR3nt: TGTGCCAGCAGTATGGCAGGGTATAATTCACCCCTCCACTTT; CDR3aa: CASSMAGYNSPLHF; j_gene: TRBJ1-6; d_gene: .; v_gene: TRBV2; abundance: once
CDR3nt: TGTGCCAGCAGCGTAGGGAATGGGGCGGGAGATACGCAGTATTTT; CDR3aa: CASSVGNGAGDTQYF; j_gene: TRBJ2-3; d_gene: .; v_gene: TRBV9; abundance: .
CDR3nt: TGTGCCAGCAGAAGCCGGGACAGGGCACATCAGCCCCAGCATTTT; CDR3aa: CASRSRDRAHQPQHF; j_gene: TRBJ1-5; d_gene: TRBD1; v_gene: TRBV6-5; abundance: .
CDR3nt: TGTGCCAGTAGTGAGGGGACGGTGCCCGTGGGTGAAAAACTGTTTTTT; CDR3aa: CASSEGTVPVGEKLFF; j_gene: TRBJ1-4; d_gene: .; v_gene: TRBV19; abundance: .
CDR3nt: TGCGCCAGCAGCTTGGGGACAGGGAATTCTGGAAACACCATATATTTT; CDR3aa: CASSLGTGNSGNTIYF; j_gene: TRBJ1-3; d_gene: TRBD1; v_gene: TRBV5-1; abundance: .
CDR3nt: TGTGCTAGCAGCGCCCTTGGGGGACAGGGAACAGATACGCAGTATTTT; CDR3aa: CASSALGGQGTDTQYF; j_gene: TRBJ2-3; d_gene: TRBD1; v_gene: TRBV7-7; abundance: .
CDR3nt: TGCAGCGCGACAGGGGAACTAGAGACCCAGTACTTC; CDR3aa: CSATGELETQYF; j_gene: TRBJ2-5; d_gene: TRBD1; v_gene: TRBV29-1; abundance: .
CDR3nt: TGCGCCAGCACCCAGGGGGCTAATGACTATGGCTACACCTTC; CDR3aa: CASTQGANDYGYTF; j_gene: TRBJ1-2; d_gene: TRBD1; v_gene: TRBV5-1; abundance: .
CDR3nt: TGTGCCAGCAGTTACGGACAGGGGTCGGGCACTGAAGCTTTCTTT; CDR3aa: CASSYGQGSGTEAFF; j_gene: TRBJ1-1; d_gene: TRBD1; v_gene: TRBV6-6; abundance: .
CDR3nt: TGTGCCAGTAAAGTGTGGGGCAGGAGTAACACCGGGGAGCTGTTTTTT; CDR3aa: CASKVWGRSNTGELFF; j_gene: TRBJ2-2; d_gene: .; v_gene: TRBV19; abundance: medium-sized
CDR3nt: TGTGCCTGGAGTAGGGACAGGAGTACGGTGAATTCACCCCTCCACTTT; CDR3aa: CAWSRDRSTVNSPLHF; j_gene: TRBJ1-6; d_gene: TRBD1; v_gene: TRBV30; abundance: .
CDR3nt: TGTGCCAGCAGCGGATCGGGACAGGGAGGTGAAAAACTGTTTTTT; CDR3aa: CASSGSGQGGEKLFF; j_gene: TRBJ1-4; d_gene: TRBD1; v_gene: TRBV7-8; abundance: .
CDR3nt: TGTGCCAGCAGTGTTTCCAGGGAGGTGAATGGCTACACCTTC; CDR3aa: CASSVSREVNGYTF; j_gene: TRBJ1-2; d_gene: .; v_gene: TRBV2; abundance: .
CDR3nt: TGTGCCAGCAGCTTACTCTCCGGGACAGGGTACACTGAAGCTTTCTTT; CDR3aa: CASSLLSGTGYTEAFF; j_gene: TRBJ1-1; d_gene: TRBD1; v_gene: TRBV13; abundance: few
CDR3nt: TGCGCCAGCAGCCAACTCGGGACCCGAGAGACCCAGTACTTC; CDR3aa: CASSQLGTRETQYF; j_gene: TRBJ2-5; d_gene: .; v_gene: TRBV4-1; abundance: .
CDR3nt: TGTGCCAGCAGTACGGACTGGAACACCGGGGAGCTGTTTTTT; CDR3aa: CASSTDWNTGELFF; j_gene: TRBJ2-2; d_gene: .; v_gene: TRBV5-6; abundance: .
CDR3nt: TGTGCCAGCAGCTTAGGACAGGGGGCGTTAAATGAGCAGTTCTTC; CDR3aa: CASSLGQGALNEQFF; j_gene: TRBJ2-1; d_gene: TRBD1; v_gene: TRBV7-2; abundance: .
CDR3nt: TGTGCCAGCAGCTTGCAAAGGGGTACCTATGGCTACACCTTC; CDR3aa: CASSLQRGTYGYTF; j_gene: TRBJ1-2; d_gene: .; v_gene: TRBV7-9; abundance: .
CDR3nt: TGTGCCAGCAGCCGCACTAGCGGGGGACCCTTCGAGCAGTACTTC; CDR3aa: CASSRTSGGPFEQYF; j_gene: TRBJ2-7; d_gene: TRBD2; v_gene: TRBV6-5; abundance: .
CDR3nt: TGTGCCAGCAGCTGGACTAGCGGGGGCTCAGATACGCAGTATTTT; CDR3aa: CASSWTSGGSDTQYF; j_gene: TRBJ2-3; d_gene: TRBD2; v_gene: TRBV14; abundance: .
CDR3nt: TGTGCCAGCAGTCCTGGTTTGGGCACTGAAGCTTTCTTT; CDR3aa: CASSPGLGTEAFF; j_gene: TRBJ1-1; d_gene: .; v_gene: TRBV11-2; abundance: .
CDR3nt: TGTGCCAGTAGTATTTCAGGGTACGCTCGAGAGACCCAGTACTTC; CDR3aa: CASSISGYARETQYF; j_gene: TRBJ2-5; d_gene: .; v_gene: TRBV19; abundance: .
CDR3nt: TGTGCCCTTTACGCAGGGATCTACGAGCAGTACTTC; CDR3aa: CALYAGIYEQYF; j_gene: TRBJ2-7; d_gene: .; v_gene: TRBV7-6; abundance: .
CDR3nt: TGTGCCATCAGTGATCAGGGACAGCCCCAGCATTTT; CDR3aa: CAISDQGQPQHF; j_gene: TRBJ1-5; d_gene: .; v_gene: TRBV10-3; abundance: .
CDR3nt: TGTGCCAGCAGCTTACACTTTCAGGGTAGCGGGGCTAAAGAGACCCAGTACTTC; CDR3aa: CASSLHFQGSGAKETQYF; j_gene: TRBJ2-5; d_gene: TRBD2; v_gene: TRBV7-8; abundance: .
CDR3nt: TGTGCCAGCAGCCCCGAGGACAGGGACTCCTACGAGCAGTACTTC; CDR3aa: CASSPEDRDSYEQYF; j_gene: TRBJ2-7; d_gene: TRBD1; v_gene: TRBV2; abundance: .
CDR3nt: TGCGCCAGCAGCCCTGGACAGACGAACACCGGGGAGCTGTTTTTT; CDR3aa: CASSPGQTNTGELFF; j_gene: TRBJ2-2; d_gene: .; v_gene: TRBV5-1; abundance: once
CDR3nt: TGTGCCAGCAGGGAACGGGGGGGCGGGGATACGCAGTATTTT; CDR3aa: CASRERGGGDTQYF; j_gene: TRBJ2-3; d_gene: TRBD2; v_gene: TRBV6-1; abundance: .
CDR3nt: TGCGCCAGCAGCCAAGCTCTACTAGCGGGGGGGCGCGAGACCCAGTACTTC; CDR3aa: CASSQALLAGGRETQYF; j_gene: TRBJ2-5; d_gene: TRBD2; v_gene: TRBV4-1; abundance: few
CDR3nt: TGTGCCAGCAGTAAACAGGGGCAAGAGACCCAGTACTTC; CDR3aa: CASSKQGQETQYF; j_gene: TRBJ2-5; d_gene: TRBD1; v_gene: TRBV6-1; abundance: once
CDR3nt: TGTGCCAGCAGTGAGTGGGGGAATCAGCCCCAGCATTTT; CDR3aa: CASSEWGNQPQHF; j_gene: TRBJ1-5; d_gene: .; v_gene: TRBV25-1; abundance: .
CDR3nt: TGCGCCAGCAGCCAAGAACCATACGACTTAAACATTCGGTCACCCCTCCACTTT; CDR3aa: CASSQEPYDLNIRSPLHF; j_gene: TRBJ1-6; d_gene: .; v_gene: TRBV4-1; abundance: .